This TCR beta chain was documented in a study of blood T cells in healthy people across ages. Donors each provided 9.5 to 10 milliliters of peripheral blood. This clonotype occurred a few times. Its antigen is unknown. Study-wide results and limits: It was not known whether donors were CMV positive (a possible confounder of expanded clonotype changes). TCR beta diversity tracked closely with naive T cell percentage.

The authors ran a second PCR of roughly 6 to 12 cycles using a sample-barcoded 5' primer and a J-beta primer mix. A template-switch adaptor containing 12 random nucleotides labeled each cDNA molecule. TCRdb re-called the 5' RACE reads with MiXCR, one entry per CDR3 protein. The sample has about a million distinct CDR3 sequences; just over 50% are singletons. V gave up 4 bases and J gave up 2 bases; unmatched junction bases: 7. The germline V gene encodes CDR1 DFQATT and CDR2 SNEGSKA (reference sequence). The CDR3 loop spans 15 amino acids. V usage is TRBV20-1 and J usage is TRBJ2-1; TRBD2 aligns across 8 bases. The sequenced sample was blood. The receptor's source is a woman aged 60 to 75 in good health. CDR3 residues: CSATGGRGAYNEQFF. The CDR3 DNA reads as TGCAGTGCTACCGGAGGGCGGGGGGCCTACAATGAGCAGTTCTTC.